Each of the 32 T cell receptor beta chains below was sequenced from the same sample in a study of blood T cell repertoires in COVID-19. The repertoire was sequenced with immunoSEQ multiplex PCR; TCRdb's copy has only in-frame clones and lacks some. The sample has tens of thousands of clones, around 85% seen once. The sample consisted of peripheral blood. The origin of the receptors is an elderly man with acute or convalescent COVID-19.

The chain is built from TRBV19 and TRBJ2-1, with D possibly matching TRBD2 (5 bases). The germline V gene has CDR1 LNHDA and CDR2 SQIVND (reference sequence). The CDR3 runs to 14 residues. The V and J ends lost 2 bases and 6 bases respectively, with 11 bases between them. In DNA form, the CDR3 reads TGTGCCAGTAGTATATCGCCCGGGATCAATGAGCAGTTCTTC. Its protein is CASSISPGINEQFF.

The rearrangement uses TRBV12-5 and TRBJ2-3; D gene ambiguous. The CDR3 has 16 amino acids. V gave up 1 base and J gave up 0 bases, with 11 bases separating them. From germline, CDR1 is LGHNT and CDR2 FRNRAP. As DNA, the CDR3 is TGTGCTAGTGGTTTGGGCCTACTCGCTAGCACAGATACGCAGTATTTT. This sequence encodes CASGLGLLASTDTQYF.

CDR3 DNA sequence: TGTGCCAGCAGCCAAGGCGGGGAACTCAGGGAGGCTTTCTTT. This codes for CASSQGGELREAFF. This chain links TRBV4-2 with TRBJ1-1, with D possibly being TRBD1 (5 bases). Trimming took 1 base from V and 11 from J, leaving 17 bases between them. Germline CDR1 LGHNA, CDR2 YNFKEQ. The CDR3 loop spans 14 amino acids.

CDR3 protein: CASSLVPGITYEQYF. CDR3 DNA: TGTGCCAGCAGCTTGGTCCCAGGCATCACCTACGAGCAGTACTTC. V is TRBV7-9 and J is TRBJ2-7; D call uncertain. V was shortened by 3 bases and J by 2 bases, with 14 bases between the two germline ends. Germline values: CDR1 SEHNR, CDR2 FQNEAQ (reference sequence). There are 15 residues in the CDR3.

This chain uses TRBV13 with TRBJ1-2; TRBD1 might be the D (6 bases). V lost 0 bases, J lost 7 bases, and 12 bases lay in between. Per germline, CDR1 PRHDT and CDR2 FYEKMQ (reference sequence). The CDR3 runs 14 residues. CDR3 DNA sequence: TGTGCCAGCAGCTTAGGGAGGGGGGGCCCTGGCTACACCTTC. Amino acid sequence: CASSLGRGGPGYTF.

This clone was picked up a small number of times. This chain uses TRBV10-3 with TRBJ2-7, with 8 bases fitting TRBD2. Germline V CDR1 and CDR2: ENHRY, SYGVKD. V trimming: 4 bases; J trimming: 0 bases; junction bases outside the gene matches: 5. This CDR3 contains 15 residues. The chain's CDR3 is CAISGTSRYSYEQYF. CDR3 in DNA: TGTGCCATCAGTGGGACTAGCCGTTACTCCTACGAGCAGTACTTC.

Only one count was recorded for this clone. The J gene is TRBJ1-2, the V gene TRBV29-1, with D perhaps TRBD1 (5 bases). From germline, CDR1 is SQVTM and CDR2 ANQGSEA. Trimming left V 4 bases short and J 8 bases short, with 14 bases between. The CDR3 consists of 12 residues. CDR3 sequence: CSVVRGISGYTF. In DNA, the CDR3 is TGCAGCGTTGTTAGGGGAATTTCCGGCTACACCTTC.

The chain joins TRBV2 to TRBJ2-4, with a possible D match to TRBD1 (5 bases). The V and J ends lost 7 bases and 1 base respectively, with 14 bases between them. CDR3 length: 15 amino acids. Germline V gene lookup returns CDR1 SNHLY and CDR2 FYNNEI. This CDR3 reads CASTQGGWAKNIQYF. The CDR3 DNA reads TGTGCCAGCACTCAGGGTGGGTGGGCCAAAAACATTCAGTACTTC.

The gene calls are TRBV15 and TRBJ2-3, with a possible D match to TRBD1 (7 bases). V was trimmed by 2 bases and J by 7 bases, leaving 19 bases between them. CDR1 and CDR2 (germline): LNHNV, YYDKDF (reference sequence). The CDR3 contains 16 residues. The CDR3 sequence is CATSRNTAGGGYTQYF. CDR3 in DNA: TGTGCCACCAGCAGAAACACAGCAGGGGGAGGATATACGCAGTATTTT.

CDR3 region: CASSSPGERIYGYTF. The DNA of the CDR3 is TGTGCCAGCAGTTCCCCAGGGGAGAGGATCTATGGCTACACCTTC. V and J are TRBV28 and TRBJ1-2; perhaps TRBD1 as D (6 bases). The CDR3 is 15 residues long. Germline V gene sequence: CDR1 MDHEN, CDR2 SYDVKM. V was trimmed by 4 bases and J by 4 bases, leaving 16 bases between them.

The rearrangement links TRBV27 to TRBJ1-6; D not resolved. The CDR3 runs to 14 residues. Germline lookup yields CDR1 MNHEY and CDR2 SMNVEV (reference sequence). V shed 5 bases and J shed 7 bases, with 12 bases lying between them. CDR3 protein: CASSVFRVNSPLHF. The CDR3, as DNA: TGTGCCAGCAGTGTCTTTCGGGTCAATTCACCCCTCCACTTT.

The chain recombines TRBV19 with TRBJ1-5; D is unclear. V was pared by 2 bases and J by 2 bases, with 10 bases between. In germline, CDR1 is LNHDA, CDR2 SQIVND (reference sequence). The CDR3 is 15 residues long. The CDR3 bases are TGTGCCAGTAGTATATCGGGATTGGGCAATCAGCCCCAGCATTTT. This sequence encodes CASSISGLGNQPQHF.

The rearrangement uses TRBV6-5 and TRBJ2-4; D remains unclear. The length of the CDR3 is 14 residues. Germline values: CDR1 MNHEY, CDR2 SVGAGI. Trimming pared 6 bases from V and 7 bases from J, leaving 16 bases between. The CDR3 DNA reads as TGTGCCAGCAGGTCTCTAGTTGTTGAGAACATTCAGTACTTC. Translated, it gives CASRSLVVENIQYF.

The genes are TRBV9 and TRBJ1-5; 9 positions agree with TRBD1. Per the germline V gene, CDR1 is SGDLS and CDR2 is YYNGEE. With 4 bases clipped from V and 0 bases from J, the junction kept 11 bases outside the gene matches. The CDR3 contains 18 residues. CDR3 DNA sequence: TGTGCCAGCAGCCTGGCCGGTCGGGACAGGGTTAGCAATCAGCCCCAGCATTTT. Its translation: CASSLAGRDRVSNQPQHF.

The rearrangement uses TRBV7-2 and TRBJ1-1, with D maybe TRBD1 (5 bases). Germline CDR1 is SGHTA and CDR2 is FQGNSA. V lost 8 bases and J lost 1, with 14 bases in between. The CDR3 is made up of 14 amino acids. The CDR3 is CASSFGGKNTEAFF. CDR3 nucleotides: TGTGCCAGCTCCTTCGGGGGGAAGAACACTGAAGCTTTCTTT.

This chain connects TRBV28 to TRBJ1-5; a possible D gene is TRBD1 (5 bases). Germline values: CDR1 MDHEN, CDR2 SYDVKM. Deletions cut 6 bases from V and 7 bases from J, with 16 bases between. The CDR3 extends over 14 amino acids. CDR3 residues: CASRAQGNRQPQHF. As DNA, the CDR3 is TGTGCCAGCAGAGCCCAGGGTAATAGGCAGCCCCAGCATTTT.

The chain has TRBV6-2 or TRBV6-3 and TRBJ1-1; a weak D match, TRBD1 (6 bases). The CDR3 runs to 12 residues. V dropped 6 bases and J dropped 5 bases, with 10 bases sitting between them. Germline V gene sequence: CDR1 MNHEY, CDR2 SVGEGT. CDR3 in amino acids: CASSRGLTEAFF. The CDR3 coding sequence is TGTGCCAGCAGCAGGGGTTTAACTGAAGCTTTCTTT.

This clone occurred once. The genes are TRBV5-1 and TRBJ2-2; D gene uncertain. Germline assignment: CDR1 SGHRS and CDR2 YFSETQ. Trimming left V 0 bases short and J 4 bases short, with 10 bases between. This CDR3 spans 15 amino acids. In nucleotides, the CDR3 is TGCGCCAGCAGCTTGGCAGCAGGTGCCACCGGGGAGCTGTTTTTT. As protein: CASSLAAGATGELFF.

This chain uses TRBV30 with TRBJ1-4; 7 bases match TRBD1. This CDR3 comprises 15 residues. V trimming: 0 bases; J trimming: 7 bases; junction bases outside the gene matches: 8. Per germline, CDR1 GTSNPN and CDR2 SVGIG (reference sequence). The CDR3 bases are TGTGCCTGGAGTGTACTGGGACAGTGGAGTGAAAAACTGTTTTTT. Translation gives CAWSVLGQWSEKLFF.

The rearrangement uses TRBV5-6 and TRBJ2-3; 7 bases line up with TRBD2. This CDR3 has 16 residues. Per the germline V gene, CDR1 is SGHDT and CDR2 is YYEEEE. Losses at the gene ends were 2 bases for V and 5 bases for J; bases not matched to a gene: 11. Written as DNA, the CDR3 is TGTGCCAGCAGCTTAGTCGCGGGGAGGGCCGGAGATACGCAGTATTTT. It is translated as CASSLVAGRAGDTQYF.

This chain links TRBV21-1 with TRBJ2-1; the table's D call, TRBD2, has no DNA check behind it. TRBV21-1 is assigned pseudogene status. The CDR3 is 17 amino acids. As DNA, the CDR3 is TGTGCCAGCAGCAAATGCCGTAGCGGAGCGCTGGGCGATGAGCAGTTCTTC. It is translated as CASSKCRSGALGDEQFF.

The chain is built from TRBV7-3 and TRBJ2-2, with 9 bases identical to TRBD1. This CDR3 has 15 amino acids. The germline CDR1 and CDR2 sequences are SGHTA and FQGTGA. Losses at the gene ends were 0 bases for V and 4 bases for J; bases not matched to a gene: 0. CDR3 nucleotides: TGTGCCAGCAGCTTAACGGACAGGGGCACCGGGGAGCTGTTTTTT. Its translation is CASSLTDRGTGELFF.

The V call is TRBV5-8, the J call TRBJ1-1; 7 bases match TRBD1. V shed 4 bases and J 5 bases; nucleotides not matched to a gene: 8. The length of the CDR3 is 14 residues. The germline CDR1 and CDR2 sequences are SGHTS and YDEGEE. DNA for the CDR3: TGTGCCAGCAGCCCGGGACAGTCTCGGACTGAAGCTTTCTTT. Encoded protein: CASSPGQSRTEAFF.

The chain links TRBV12-3 or TRBV12-4 to TRBJ2-5, with 7 positions matching TRBD1. The CDR3 loop spans 13 amino acids. Trimming removed 1 base from V and 7 bases from J; junction bases left unmatched: 3. CDR3: CASSLGGGGTQYF. The CDR3 nucleotides are TGTGCCAGCAGTTTAGGAGGGGGCGGGACCCAGTACTTC.

The chain combines TRBV19 with TRBJ2-1; 8 bases agree with TRBD2. CDR1 LNHDA and CDR2 SQIVND come from the germline V gene (reference sequence). Trimming took 5 bases from V and 12 from J; bases not matched to a gene: 6. CDR3 size: 12 residues. The chain's CDR3 is CASSSRGGGQFF. In nucleotides, the CDR3 is TGTGCCAGTAGTTCTCGGGGGGGCGGGCAGTTCTTC.

This clone was seen a handful of times. The V and J genes are TRBV5-6 and TRBJ2-2, with TRBD1 matching over 10 bases. Germline CDR1 reads SGHDT; CDR2 reads YYEEEE. V was pared by 7 bases and J by 6 bases, with 6 bases of the junction left unmatched. The CDR3 length is 14 residues. CDR3 protein: CASHRDRGPGELFF. In DNA, the CDR3 is TGTGCCAGCCACCGGGACAGGGGTCCCGGGGAGCTGTTTTTT.

The rearrangement uses TRBV3-1 (or the pseudogene TRBV3-2) and TRBJ2-7; D may be TRBD2 (6 bases). Deletions cut 6 bases from V and 3 bases from J, with 15 bases between. The CDR3 runs 14 residues. Germline V gene lookup returns CDR1 LGHDT and CDR2 YNNKEL (reference sequence). The CDR3 region is CASSRDSLVYEQYF. In DNA, the CDR3 is TGTGCCAGCAGTCGGGACTCGTTAGTCTACGAGCAGTACTTC.

CDR3 in amino acids: CASRPPGSTGYGYTF. The CDR3 DNA reads as TGTGCCAGCAGGCCCCCGGGAAGTACGGGCTATGGCTACACCTTC. The rearrangement links TRBV6-5 to TRBJ1-2, with unresolved D. This CDR3 has 15 amino acids. The V gene's germline CDR1 is MNHEY and CDR2 SVGAGI. V was pared by 6 bases and J by 4 bases, with 18 bases between.

This clone has only a few counts. V and J are TRBV5-4 and TRBJ1-2, with 7 bases that match TRBD1. Per the germline V gene, CDR1 is SGHNT and CDR2 is YYREEE (reference sequence). V dropped 3 bases and J dropped 5; count of bases not matched to a gene: 7. The CDR3 totals 14 residues. CDR3 loop: CASSSNRGWYGYTF. The CDR3 DNA follows: TGTGCCAGCAGCTCTAACAGGGGTTGGTATGGCTACACCTTC.

This clone has just one count. The gene calls are TRBV6-4 and TRBJ1-1; TRBD1 matches at 8 bases. Looked up from germline, CDR1 is MRHNA and CDR2 is SNTAGT. Trimming cost V 5 bases and J 4 bases; bases outside gene matches: 3. This CDR3 contains 13 residues. This chain's CDR3 is CASSIQGGTEAFF. In DNA form, the CDR3 reads TGTGCCAGCAGTATACAGGGGGGCACTGAAGCTTTCTTT.

V and J are TRBV4-1 and TRBJ2-2, with 10 bases identical to TRBD2. CDR3 length: 17 residues. Germline values: CDR1 MGHRA, CDR2 YSYEKL. After removal of 0 bases from V and 6 bases from J, the junction contained 7 bases not matched to a gene. CDR3 sequence (DNA): TGCGCCAGCAGCCAAGATACTAGCGGGATCCCCCCCGGGGAGCTGTTTTTT. Residues: CASSQDTSGIPPGELFF.

The J gene is TRBJ1-1, the V gene TRBV6-1, with D hard to call. Trimming removed 2 bases at V and 3 bases at J, with 7 bases between. The CDR3 loop spans 13 amino acids. CDR1 and CDR2 from the germline V gene are MNHNS and SASEGT. CDR3 amino acids: CASSELGYTEAFF. CDR3 nucleotide sequence: TGTGCCAGCAGTGAACTAGGATACACTGAAGCTTTCTTT.